This T cell receptor beta chain was profiled in a study of blood T cell repertoires in COVID-19. Some clones are missing from TCRdb's copy, which holds only in-frame ones; the method was immunoSEQ multiplex PCR. The sample includes around 200,000 clones, 70% to 90% seen only once; the top ten take 9.5% to 13%. V lost 10 bases, J lost 6 bases, and 12 bases stayed unmatched. The germline V gene has CDR1 MNHEY and CDR2 SMNVEV (reference sequence). CDR3 length: 17 residues. Sequencing used peripheral blood. The TCR comes from a woman aged 55-70 years with COVID-19, enrolled during active disease. The chain is built from TRBV27 and TRBJ2-1; 16 bases line up with TRBD2. This CDR3 is CATPGLAGGRGFNEQFF. DNA of the CDR3: TGTGCCACCCCGGGACTAGCGGGAGGGAGGGGCTTCAATGAGCAGTTCTTC.